Listed below are T cell receptor beta chains from one sample, sequenced in a study of T cells in Graves' hyperthyroidism and ophthalmopathy. TCRdb fed the multiplex PCR reads into MiXCR, producing one record per CDR3 protein. The sample records 500,000 to 550,000 distinct CDR3 sequences, approximately 20% being singletons. The sequencing input was blood. These receptors were collected from a man in his forties with Graves' ophthalmopathy. Both conserved end residues are part of each CDR3. D genes are given only for firm matches. The size of a clone is reported for some rows only, either as once, few or many, or as a class for expanded clones.

abundance: .; j_gene: TRBJ2-5; v_gene: TRBV9; d_gene: .; CDR3aa: CASSVERSFQETQYF; CDR3nt: TGTGCCAGCAGCGTAGAGCGGAGCTTCCAAGAGACCCAGTACTTC
abundance: few; j_gene: TRBJ2-2; v_gene: TRBV7-9; d_gene: TRBD2; CDR3aa: CASSGGTSGRPVAGEELFF; CDR3nt: TGTGCCAGCAGCGGAGGGACTAGCGGGAGACCAGTGGCGGGTGAGGAGCTGTTTTTT
abundance: few; j_gene: TRBJ2-1; v_gene: TRBV13; d_gene: TRBD1; CDR3aa: CASSSGQGDYNEQFF; CDR3nt: TGTGCCAGCAGCTCCGGACAGGGGGATTACAATGAGCAGTTCTTC
abundance: few; j_gene: TRBJ2-1; v_gene: TRBV18; d_gene: .; CDR3aa: CASSPFEKGYNEQFF; CDR3nt: TGTGCCAGCTCACCTTTCGAGAAGGGGTACAATGAGCAGTTCTTC
abundance: .; j_gene: TRBJ2-3; v_gene: TRBV5-4; d_gene: .; CDR3aa: CASSGTRADRVRTDTQYF; CDR3nt: TGTGCCAGCAGCGGGACCCGAGCGGATCGGGTCCGCACAGATACGCAGTATTTT
abundance: many; j_gene: TRBJ1-5; v_gene: TRBV10-3; d_gene: TRBD1; CDR3aa: CAISGDRAGRGNQPQHF; CDR3nt: TGTGCCATCAGTGGGGACAGGGCGGGCAGGGGCAATCAGCCCCAGCATTTT
abundance: few; j_gene: TRBJ1-6; v_gene: TRBV20-1; d_gene: TRBD1; CDR3aa: CSARALQDRGDNSPLHF; CDR3nt: TGCAGTGCTAGAGCTCTCCAGGACAGGGGCGATAATTCACCCCTCCACTTT
abundance: .; j_gene: TRBJ1-1; v_gene: TRBV5-1; d_gene: .; CDR3aa: CASSQALGLNTEAFF; CDR3nt: TGCGCCAGCAGCCAAGCCCTAGGATTGAACACTGAAGCTTTCTTT
abundance: many; j_gene: TRBJ2-5; v_gene: TRBV7-2; d_gene: .; CDR3aa: CASSLDVGYQETQYF; CDR3nt: TGTGCCAGCAGCTTAGACGTGGGGTACCAAGAGACCCAGTACTTC
abundance: many; j_gene: TRBJ1-1; v_gene: TRBV20-1; d_gene: .; CDR3aa: CSARDSWTVNTEAFF; CDR3nt: TGCAGTGCTAGAGATTCCTGGACAGTGAACACTGAAGCTTTCTTT
abundance: few; j_gene: TRBJ1-5; v_gene: TRBV19; d_gene: .; CDR3aa: CASSTDSPDSNQPQHF; CDR3nt: TGTGCCAGTAGTACAGACAGCCCTGATAGCAATCAGCCCCAGCATTTT
abundance: .; j_gene: TRBJ2-4; v_gene: TRBV30; d_gene: TRBD2; CDR3aa: CAWSVKAGAEGDIQYF; CDR3nt: TGTGCCTGGAGTGTCAAAGCGGGGGCTGAGGGGGACATTCAGTACTTC
abundance: many; j_gene: TRBJ2-1; v_gene: TRBV2; d_gene: TRBD1; CDR3aa: CASRGDRGNEQFF; CDR3nt: TGTGCCAGCAGAGGGGACAGGGGGAATGAGCAGTTCTTC
abundance: many; j_gene: TRBJ1-1; v_gene: TRBV5-5; d_gene: .; CDR3aa: CASSLGLLNTEAFF; CDR3nt: TGTGCCAGCAGCCTAGGACTTCTGAACACTGAAGCTTTCTTT
abundance: many; j_gene: TRBJ2-7; v_gene: TRBV6-5; d_gene: TRBD2; CDR3aa: CASSYSTGLAGSGEQYF; CDR3nt: TGTGCCAGCAGTTACTCGACCGGACTAGCGGGATCTGGCGAGCAGTACTTC
abundance: many; j_gene: TRBJ2-5; v_gene: TRBV12-3/TRBV12-4; d_gene: TRBD1; CDR3aa: CASRRDRGQETQYF; CDR3nt: TGTGCCAGCAGGCGAGACAGGGGGCAAGAGACCCAGTACTTC
abundance: .; j_gene: TRBJ2-5; v_gene: TRBV10-3; d_gene: .; CDR3aa: CAISDPPRETQYF; CDR3nt: TGTGCCATCAGTGACCCGCCTCGAGAGACCCAGTACTTC
abundance: few; j_gene: TRBJ2-2; v_gene: TRBV30; d_gene: .; CDR3aa: CAWSVFANTGELFF; CDR3nt: TGTGCCTGGAGTGTATTCGCGAACACCGGGGAGCTGTTTTTT
abundance: few; j_gene: TRBJ2-7; v_gene: TRBV6-1; d_gene: .; CDR3aa: CASSENWDEQYF; CDR3nt: TGTGCCAGCAGTGAAAATTGGGACGAGCAGTACTTC
abundance: .; j_gene: TRBJ2-1; v_gene: TRBV7-8; d_gene: .; CDR3aa: CASSFVGDVSNEQFF; CDR3nt: TGTGCCAGCAGCTTTGTAGGGGACGTTTCCAATGAGCAGTTCTTC
abundance: few; j_gene: TRBJ2-3; v_gene: TRBV19; d_gene: TRBD1; CDR3aa: CASSRRQGIDTQYF; CDR3nt: TGTGCCAGTAGCAGGAGACAGGGAATCGATACGCAGTATTTT
abundance: many; j_gene: TRBJ1-2; v_gene: TRBV28; d_gene: .; CDR3aa: CASEYRAHYGYTF; CDR3nt: TGTGCCAGCGAGTACAGGGCCCACTATGGCTACACCTTC
abundance: .; j_gene: TRBJ2-1; v_gene: TRBV5-4; d_gene: TRBD2; CDR3aa: CASSHTGGAGEQFF; CDR3nt: TGTGCCAGCAGTCACACCGGGGGGGCGGGAGAGCAGTTCTTC
abundance: .; j_gene: TRBJ2-2; v_gene: TRBV6-1; d_gene: TRBD1; CDR3aa: CASSPQGQGNTGELFF; CDR3nt: TGTGCCAGCAGTCCACAGGGACAGGGCAACACCGGGGAGCTGTTTTTT
abundance: many; j_gene: TRBJ2-7; v_gene: TRBV5-1; d_gene: TRBD2; CDR3aa: CASSPGTSDEQYF; CDR3nt: TGCGCCAGCAGCCCGGGGACTAGCGACGAGCAGTACTTC
abundance: .; j_gene: TRBJ2-4; v_gene: TRBV5-4; d_gene: TRBD1; CDR3aa: CASSLPGQGKNIQYF; CDR3nt: TGTGCCAGCAGTTTACCTGGACAGGGGAAAAACATTCAGTACTTC
abundance: .; j_gene: TRBJ2-3; v_gene: TRBV10-3; d_gene: .; CDR3aa: CAISESRVAQSTDTQYF; CDR3nt: TGTGCCATCAGTGAGTCGCGGGTAGCCCAAAGCACAGATACGCAGTATTTT
abundance: few; j_gene: TRBJ2-1; v_gene: TRBV30; d_gene: .; CDR3aa: CAWSFRPQGEQFF; CDR3nt: TGTGCCTGGAGTTTCCGCCCCCAGGGTGAGCAGTTCTTC
abundance: few; j_gene: TRBJ2-4; v_gene: TRBV20-1; d_gene: TRBD2; CDR3aa: CSARDLRGGAQYF; CDR3nt: TGCAGTGCTAGAGATCTGCGGGGGGGAGCTCAGTACTTC
abundance: .; j_gene: TRBJ2-5; v_gene: TRBV20-1; d_gene: TRBD2; CDR3aa: CSAIGLAGGLGGKTQYF; CDR3nt: TGCAGTGCTATTGGACTAGCGGGGGGGCTAGGGGGAAAGACCCAGTACTTC
abundance: .; j_gene: TRBJ1-2; v_gene: TRBV27; d_gene: TRBD1; CDR3aa: CASSLTYRGKLYGYTF; CDR3nt: TGTGCCAGCAGTTTAACATACAGGGGGAAGCTTTATGGCTACACCTTC
abundance: .; j_gene: TRBJ2-5; v_gene: TRBV4-1; d_gene: .; CDR3aa: CASSQARSAGGETQYF; CDR3nt: TGCGCCAGCAGCCAAGCCCGCTCTGCCGGTGGGGAGACCCAGTACTTC
abundance: .; j_gene: TRBJ2-2; v_gene: TRBV13; d_gene: .; CDR3aa: CASSRPGLDYTGELFF; CDR3nt: TGTGCCAGCAGCCGACCCGGACTTGACTACACCGGGGAGCTGTTTTTT
abundance: .; j_gene: TRBJ1-2; v_gene: TRBV28; d_gene: .; CDR3aa: CASSLRIIRGEHGYTF; CDR3nt: TGTGCCAGCAGTTTACGCATTATCCGGGGAGAGCATGGCTACACCTTC
abundance: many; j_gene: TRBJ2-3; v_gene: TRBV11-2; d_gene: .; CDR3aa: CASSLDQLDTQYF; CDR3nt: TGTGCCAGCAGCTTAGATCAGCTAGATACGCAGTATTTT
abundance: many; j_gene: TRBJ2-7; v_gene: TRBV6-1; d_gene: .; CDR3aa: CASRRPATYEQYF; CDR3nt: TGTGCCAGCAGACGTCCAGCTACCTACGAGCAGTACTTC
abundance: .; j_gene: TRBJ2-3; v_gene: TRBV14; d_gene: .; CDR3aa: CASSQWTRTDTQYF; CDR3nt: TGTGCCAGCAGCCAGTGGACCAGGACAGATACGCAGTATTTT
abundance: .; j_gene: TRBJ2-5; v_gene: TRBV19; d_gene: .; CDR3aa: CASKRNNQQETQYF; CDR3nt: TGTGCCAGTAAAAGAAATAACCAGCAAGAGACCCAGTACTTC
abundance: .; j_gene: TRBJ2-3; v_gene: TRBV7-9; d_gene: .; CDR3aa: CASSPRDGEITDTQYF; CDR3nt: TGTGCCAGCAGCCCACGGGACGGTGAAATCACAGATACGCAGTATTTT
abundance: many; j_gene: TRBJ1-5; v_gene: TRBV3-1; d_gene: .; CDR3aa: CASSQGRAGRPQHF; CDR3nt: TGTGCCAGCAGCCAAGGCAGGGCGGGGCGACCCCAGCATTTT
abundance: few; j_gene: TRBJ1-5; v_gene: TRBV6-1; d_gene: .; CDR3aa: CASSPYLTETVYQPQHF; CDR3nt: TGTGCCAGCAGTCCTTACCTGACAGAGACCGTATATCAGCCCCAGCATTTT
abundance: .; j_gene: TRBJ2-1; v_gene: TRBV28; d_gene: .; CDR3aa: CASSLPLVGRGSYNEQFF; CDR3nt: TGTGCCAGCAGTTTACCTCTGGTCGGGAGAGGGTCCTACAATGAGCAGTTCTTC
abundance: few; j_gene: TRBJ2-7; v_gene: TRBV20-1; d_gene: .; CDR3aa: CSAPGPSTTHDQYF; CDR3nt: TGCAGTGCACCGGGACCCTCAACCACCCACGATCAGTACTTC
abundance: many; j_gene: TRBJ1-2; v_gene: TRBV27; d_gene: .; CDR3aa: CASSLFGGLNYGYTF; CDR3nt: TGTGCCAGCAGTTTATTCGGGGGGCTAAACTATGGCTACACCTTC
abundance: .; j_gene: TRBJ2-1; v_gene: TRBV15; d_gene: TRBD2; CDR3aa: CATSREYRTSGNNEQFF; CDR3nt: TGTGCCACCAGCAGGGAATACAGGACTAGCGGGAACAATGAGCAGTTCTTC
abundance: .; j_gene: TRBJ2-6; v_gene: TRBV5-8; d_gene: .; CDR3aa: CASSPASAGANVLTF; CDR3nt: TGTGCCAGCAGCCCGGCGAGTGCTGGGGCCAACGTCCTGACTTTC
abundance: .; j_gene: TRBJ2-1; v_gene: TRBV5-4; d_gene: .; CDR3aa: CASSQTDYNEQFF; CDR3nt: TGTGCCAGCAGCCAGACAGATTACAATGAGCAGTTCTTC
abundance: .; j_gene: TRBJ2-1; v_gene: TRBV7-9; d_gene: .; CDR3aa: CASSLDSGANQFF; CDR3nt: TGTGCCAGCAGCTTAGACTCCGGGGCCAACCAGTTCTTC
abundance: many; j_gene: TRBJ2-3; v_gene: TRBV7-8; d_gene: .; CDR3aa: CASSPQRRGNTQYF; CDR3nt: TGTGCCAGCAGCCCTCAAAGGAGGGGGAATACGCAGTATTTT
abundance: .; j_gene: TRBJ1-2; v_gene: TRBV27; d_gene: .; CDR3aa: CASSSLGGGNYGYTF; CDR3nt: TGTGCCAGCAGTTCCCTCGGGGGAGGGAACTATGGCTACACCTTC
abundance: many; j_gene: TRBJ1-1; v_gene: TRBV6-1; d_gene: .; CDR3aa: CASSETGYTEAFF; CDR3nt: TGTGCCAGCAGTGAAACAGGGTACACTGAAGCTTTCTTT
abundance: .; j_gene: TRBJ1-2; v_gene: TRBV29-1; d_gene: TRBD1; CDR3aa: CSVEPGTGSGRGGYWNYGYTF; CDR3nt: TGCAGCGTTGAGCCCGGGACAGGTAGCGGCCGGGGGGGCTATTGGAACTATGGCTACACCTTC
abundance: few; j_gene: TRBJ2-5; v_gene: TRBV30; d_gene: TRBD1; CDR3aa: CAFRDRGSQTQYF; CDR3nt: TGTGCCTTCCGGGACAGGGGCTCGCAGACCCAGTACTTC